This T cell receptor (beta chain) is drawn from a study of blood T cells in healthy people across ages. The study's findings and limits: Diversity of TCR beta per million T cells declined in a roughly linear way with age.

The sample holds a few counts of this clonotype. Its antigen is undetermined. A J-beta primer mix and a sample-barcoded 5' primer were used in a second PCR of about 7 to 12 cycles. Using its own MiXCR run on the 5' RACE reads, TCRdb lists one record per CDR3 protein. Among about 1.4 million distinct CDR3 sequences listed, approximately 63% were seen once. Germline-derived CDR1 and CDR2 are LGHNA and YSLEER. The CDR3 length is 16 residues. Trimming removed 2 bases at V and 3 bases at J, with 15 bases between. The sequenced material came from blood. The chain employs TRBV4-3 and TRBJ2-3; unclear D gene. This receptor was obtained from a man aged 18 to 30 in good health. The CDR3 DNA sequence: TGCGCCAGCAGCCAACTGAGTAGGGCGAGTACAGATACGCAGTATTTT. It specifies CASSQLSRASTDTQYF.